This TCR beta chain was captured by sequencing in a study of T-cell memory formation after mild COVID-19. The study, taken as a whole, reports: Later expanders leaned CD4+, whereas day 15 to 85 contracting clones were balanced CD4/CD8.

In TCRdb, the 5' RACE reads were re-called with MiXCR into one record per CDR3 protein. The table records about 210,000 distinct CDR3 sequences, roughly a tenth of them present only once. This clonotype was observed many times. What it binds is not known. Deletions cut 6 bases from V and 5 bases from J, with 10 bases between. The CDR3 covers 12 residues. This sequence joins TRBV12-3 or TRBV12-4 and TRBJ2-5; tentatively, D is TRBD2 (5 bases). Material for sequencing was PBMCs or a T cell subset sorted from them (not recorded which). This TCR was recovered from a man in his late teens or twenties who had mild COVID-19 (a few samples of this study predate the infection). Cell type and time point are not known. The chain's CDR3 is CASSSSGETQYF. The CDR3 nucleotides are TGTGCCAGCAGCTCGTCGGGGGAGACCCAGTACTTC.